This T cell receptor (beta chain) was obtained from a study of memory CD4+ T cells and cytomegalovirus serostatus. V lost 3 bases, J lost 0 bases, and 10 bases lay in between. Germline CDR1 SGHTS, CDR2 YDEGEE. This CDR3 has 15 amino acids. Authors' data handling: After removing out-of-frame reads, millions of distinct TCRbeta sequences remained. The repertoire was sequenced with immunoSEQ multiplex PCR; TCRdb's copy has only in-frame clones and lacks some. The V and J calls and clone size were taken over from that table, and D and trimming were inferred from the DNA. Of under 55,000 clones in the sample, around 77% are singletons; the top ten hold 1.6%. The sort gate was single viable CD3+CD4+CD8-CD45RO+ cells for memory CD4+ T cells. CMV serostatus came from serum IgG against pp150, pp28, p38, p52.

What was sequenced was memory CD4+ T cells from blood. The rearrangement uses TRBV5-8 and TRBJ1-3; unclear D gene. The clonotype was recovered from an adult in good health and CMV-seronegative. DNA of the CDR3: TGTGCCAGCAGCTATGGGCGGCTCTCTGGAAACACCATATATTTT. Its translation: CASSYGRLSGNTIYF. Looking up the rest from reference TRBV5-8 and TRBJ1-3 gives the full variable domain: EAGVTQSPTHLIKTRGQQATLRCSPISGHTSVYWYQQALGLGLQFLLWYDEGEERNRGNFPPRFSGRQFPNYSSELNVNALELEDSALYLCASSYGRLSGNTIYFGEGSWLTVV.